This T cell receptor (beta chain) derives from a study of T cell repertoires in cytomegalovirus infection. The overall study: HLA-C-restricted CMV epitopes, recently identified, and well-studied HLA-B-restricted ones were used by the study. CMV infection plus the matching HLA type was flagged by public TCR beta signatures.

This clonotype showed up just a few times. Its antigen remains unknown. Germline V gene lookup returns CDR1 WSHSY and CDR2 SAAADI. V was trimmed by 6 bases and J by 5 bases, leaving 10 bases between them. The CDR3 extends over 13 amino acids. Using its own MiXCR run on the reads, TCRdb lists one record per CDR3 protein. The table records roughly 160,000 distinct CDR3 sequences, less than 25% of them present only once. Study outcomes and limitations: The study found HLA-C-restricted CMV-specific TCR beta clonotypes dominating the ex vivo response. Summed public TCR beta family frequency identified CMV carriers bearing the relevant HLA.

The V and J genes are TRBV10-2 and TRBJ1-4; D might be TRBD1 (5 bases). This receptor was taken from a human donor in good health (CMV status not recorded). Some clones in this sample may be carry-over from other donors' samples. The sequences come from CD8+ T cells from cultured PBMCs, collected from culture after CMV antigen stimulation. This CDR3 reads CASSRQTNEKLFF. The CDR3 coding sequence is TGCGCCAGCAGCAGACAGACGAATGAAAAACTGTTTTTT.